Listed here are 16 T cell receptor beta chains from one sample, sequenced in a study of cytomegalovirus exposure and HLA in healthy donors. PCR primers comprised 60 Vbeta and 13 Jbeta primers. Clones were sequenced by immunoSEQ multiplex PCR, and TCRdb holds only the in-frame ones, with some missing. The sample lists some 180,000 clones, 9.5% occurring once. Sequencing was carried out using PBMCs. These TCRs come from a woman in her twenties or thirties in good health and CMV-seropositive.

The chain uses TRBV4-1 and TRBJ1-2, with D possibly TRBD1 on 5 matching bases. This CDR3 region has 13 residues. Trimming stripped 0 bases from V and 5 bases from J, with 7 bases between. CDR1 and CDR2 from the germline V gene are MGHRA and YSYEKL. The CDR3 loop reads CASSQDRGYGYTF. The CDR3 coding sequence is TGCGCCAGCAGCCAAGATAGGGGTTATGGCTACACCTTC.

The count of this clone is one. The chain joins TRBV19 to TRBJ2-7; maybe TRBD2 (6 bases). Germline V gives CDR1 LNHDA, CDR2 SQIVND (reference sequence). This CDR3 is 13 amino acids long. V was shortened by 1 base and J by 7 bases, with 11 bases between the two germline ends. The CDR3 coding sequence is TGTGCCAGTAGTATAGGGCCGGCGGGGGAGCAGTACTTC. Translation: CASSIGPAGEQYF.

This CDR3 is CASSPDRFYNEQFF. The CDR3 coding sequence is TGTGCCAGCAGTCCCGACAGGTTCTACAATGAGCAGTTCTTC. This chain joins TRBV6-6 and TRBJ2-1, with D tentatively TRBD1 (6 bases). The CDR3 runs 14 residues. Germline V gene lookup returns CDR1 MNHNY and CDR2 SVGAGI (reference sequence). Trimming left V 5 bases short and J 3 bases short, with 11 bases between.

This chain connects TRBV7-2 to TRBJ2-5; the match to TRBD1 covers 7 bases. Germline CDR1 reads SGHTA; CDR2 reads FQGNSA. The CDR3 is 14 amino acids. The J segment lost 3 bases and the V segment lost 7 bases, leaving 8 bases of the junction unmatched. The CDR3 DNA sequence: TGTGCCAGCACCCCGGGACAGAGCAAAGAGACCCAGTACTTC. Protein sequence: CASTPGQSKETQYF.

This chain joins TRBV10-2 and TRBJ2-1, with 9 bases that match TRBD1. After removal of 6 bases from V and 5 bases from J, the junction contained 8 bases not matched to a gene. The length of the CDR3 is 15 residues. Germline values: CDR1 WSHSY, CDR2 SAAADI. The CDR3 nucleotides are TGCGCCAGCAGAACCCCCGGGACAGGGAACAATGAGCAGTTCTTC. Translation gives CASRTPGTGNNEQFF.

J is TRBJ2-1 and V is TRBV5-1, with 9 bases fitting TRBD2. Germline V CDR1 and CDR2: SGHRS, YFSETQ. V lost 3 bases and J lost 1; bases outside the gene matches: 8. This CDR3 region has 17 residues. The CDR3 DNA follows: TGCGCCAGCAGCTCCCACTCTAGCGGGAAATCCTACAATGAGCAGTTCTTC. This codes for CASSSHSSGKSYNEQFF. The full variable domain, rest sourced from reference TRBV5-1 and TRBJ2-1, is KAGVTQTPRYLIKTRGQQVTLSCSPISGHRSVSWYQQTPGQGLQFLFEYFSETQRNKGNFPGRFSGRQFSNSRSEMNVSTLELGDSALYLCASSSHSSGKSYNEQFFGPGTRLTVL.

This clone occurred a few times. The chain recombines TRBV5-8 with TRBJ2-7; the D gene is possibly TRBD2 (5 bases). V was shortened by 4 bases and J by 0 bases, with 11 bases between the two germline ends. Germline assignment: CDR1 SGHTS and CDR2 YDEGEE. The CDR3 loop spans 14 amino acids. The CDR3 here is CASSIVGSSYEQYF. The CDR3 bases are TGTGCCAGCAGCATTGTAGGGAGCTCCTACGAGCAGTACTTC.

CDR3 in amino acids: CASSRDSMSTGNEQFF. The DNA of the CDR3 is TGTGCCAGTAGTCGCGACAGCATGTCTACGGGCAATGAGCAGTTCTTC. This sequence joins TRBV19 and TRBJ2-1; tentatively, D is TRBD1 (5 bases). The V gene lost 5 bases and the J gene lost 6 bases, with 20 bases spanning the gap. The CDR3 runs to 16 residues. In germline, CDR1 is LNHDA, CDR2 SQIVND (reference sequence).

The chain is built from TRBV4-1 and TRBJ2-3, with TRBD1 matching 7 bases. Trimming at V came to 1 base and at J to 0 bases, leaving 4 bases not matched to a gene. In germline, CDR1 is MGHRA, CDR2 YSYEKL. The CDR3 sequence is 16 residues long. In DNA form, the CDR3 reads TGCGCCAGCAGCCAAGGGGACAGAAGGAGCACAGATACGCAGTATTTT. As protein: CASSQGDRRSTDTQYF.

There are a few counts of this clone. This chain joins TRBV10-2 and TRBJ2-7, with 9 bases matching TRBD2. The ends lost 2 bases at V and 7 bases at J; junction bases unmatched: 3. Germline CDR1 and CDR2: WSHSY and SAAADI. There are 13 residues in the CDR3. CDR3 DNA sequence: TGCGCCAGCAGTGAGGGACTAGCGTGGGAGCAGTACTTC. The encoded protein is CASSEGLAWEQYF.

The V call is TRBV18, the J call TRBJ2-3; 9 positions agree with TRBD1. V was clipped by 0 bases and J by 4 bases; unmatched bases: 2. CDR3 size: 15 residues. CDR1 is KGHSH, CDR2 LQKENI, per germline. The CDR3 bases are TGTGCCAGCTCACCACCAGGACAGGGGTCAGATACGCAGTATTTT. This encodes CASSPPGQGSDTQYF. Filled out from reference TRBV18 and TRBJ2-3, the complete variable domain reads NAGVMQNPRHLVRRRGQEARLRCSPMKGHSHVYWYRQLPEEGLKFMVYLQKENIIDESGMPKERFSAEFPKEGPSILRIQQVVRGDSAAYFCASSPPGQGSDTQYFGPGTRLTVL.

This clone was observed a few times. The rearrangement joins TRBV25-1 to TRBJ2-3, with 10 positions matching TRBD2. V dropped 1 base and J dropped 2; count of bases not matched to a gene: 9. The germline V gene encodes CDR1 MGHDK and CDR2 SYGVNS. CDR3 length equals 18 residues. The CDR3 spells CASSELVSGRANTDTQYF. CDR3 DNA sequence: TGTGCCAGCAGTGAATTGGTCAGCGGGAGGGCCAACACAGATACGCAGTATTTT.

This clone was counted between two and nine times. This chain connects TRBV6-9 to TRBJ2-7; no clear D. This CDR3 is 14 amino acids long. CDR1 and CDR2 from the germline V gene are MNHGY and SVAAGI. The V gene lost 1 base and the J gene lost 1 base, with 8 bases spanning the gap. The CDR3 here is CASSYWPGSYEQYF. The CDR3 coding sequence is TGTGCCAGCAGTTATTGGCCGGGTTCCTACGAGCAGTACTTC.

In this sample, this clone turned up a few times. J is TRBJ1-3 and V is TRBV6-5; D may be TRBD1 (5 bases). CDR3 length: 14 residues. Trimming stripped 6 bases from V and 3 bases from J, with 12 bases between. The V gene's germline CDR1 is MNHEY and CDR2 SVGAGI. DNA of the CDR3: TGTGCCAGCAGCGCCAGTAGGGGTGGAAACACCATATATTTT. This codes for CASSASRGGNTIYF.

The gene calls are TRBV7-3 and TRBJ2-5; 14 bases are shared with TRBD2. CDR1 is SGHTA, CDR2 FQGTGA, per germline. The junction had 8 bases not matched to a gene; V was cut back by 5 bases and J by 6 bases. CDR3 length: 16 residues. The CDR3 sequence: CASSPGTSGRGKTQYF. CDR3 bases: TGTGCCAGCAGCCCCGGGACTAGCGGGAGAGGGAAGACCCAGTACTTC.

This clone was counted only a few times. This chain links TRBV5-4 with TRBJ2-5; the match to TRBD2 covers 7 bases. V was pared by 4 bases and J by 7 bases, with 10 bases of the junction left unmatched. Germline values: CDR1 SGHNT, CDR2 YYREEE (reference sequence). This CDR3 contains 14 residues. The chain's CDR3 is CASSNPGGLGTQYF. The CDR3 DNA reads as TGTGCCAGCAGCAATCCCGGGGGGTTGGGGACCCAGTACTTC.